These 7 T cell receptor beta chains share one sample of origin, sequenced in a study of regulatory T cells in long-lasting Graves disease. Construction of TCR beta libraries relied on iRepertoire HTBI primers and on Arm-PCR targeting CDR3 regions. TCRdb used MiXCR to reprocess the multiplex PCR reads, holding one entry per CDR3 protein. The sample has about 310,000 distinct CDR3 sequences, around 23% seen once; the top ten hold 56%. The time point is: persistent/refractory GD, antithyroid drugs over 5 years with positive TRAb. PBMC-extracted RNA yielded the TCR library. The specimen was peripheral blood mononuclear cells (PBMCs), collected when the disease was refractory, from a patient treated with antithyroid drugs. These TCRs come from a female donor with Graves disease.

The chain has TRBV7-9 and TRBJ1-6; the D gene is possibly TRBD1 (5 bases). V lost 1 base and J 4 bases, leaving 8 bases between the germline ends. The length of the CDR3 is 15 residues. Germline V gene sequence: CDR1 SEHNR, CDR2 FQNEAQ (reference sequence). Written as DNA, the CDR3 is TGTGCCAGCAGCTTAGAGGGGCAGTATAATTCACCCCTCCACTTT. Its protein product is CASSLEGQYNSPLHF. Combining the CDR3 with reference TRBV7-9 and TRBJ1-6 gives the whole variable domain DTGVSQNPRHKITKRGQNVTFRCDPISEHNRLYWYRQTLGQGPEFLTYFQNEAQLEKSRLLSDRFSAERPKGSFSTLEIQRTEQGDSAMYLCASSLEGQYNSPLHFGNGTRLTVT.

In this sample, this clonotype turned up many times. The V call is TRBV7-2, the J call TRBJ1-1; D is ambiguous. Deletions cut 2 bases from V and 0 bases from J, with 10 bases between. CDR3 length: 15 amino acids. Per the germline V gene, CDR1 is SGHTA and CDR2 is FQGNSA. CDR3 sequence: CASSLTPWLNTEAFF. DNA for the CDR3: TGTGCCAGCAGCTTAACTCCATGGTTGAACACTGAAGCTTTCTTT.

This clonotype came up many times. This chain joins TRBV5-1 and TRBJ2-7; D not resolved. In germline, CDR1 is SGHRS, CDR2 YFSETQ. V was trimmed by 2 bases and J by 5 bases, leaving 11 bases between them. The CDR3 consists of 13 residues. The CDR3 reads CASSFDRLHEQYF. The CDR3 nucleotides are TGCGCCAGCAGCTTTGACCGGCTGCACGAGCAGTACTTC.

This clonotype came up a few times. The chain uses TRBV29-1 and TRBJ2-7, with D possibly TRBD1 on 6 matching bases. The CDR3 runs 13 residues. Germline CDR1 and CDR2: SQVTM and ANQGSEA. V lost 3 bases and J lost 3, with 12 bases in between. The CDR3 sequence: CSVDEGQGYEQYF. The CDR3, as DNA: TGCAGCGTTGATGAGGGACAAGGCTACGAGCAGTACTTC.

The chain is built from TRBV9 and TRBJ2-2, with D unclear. CDR3 length equals 12 residues. CDR1 is SGDLS and CDR2 is YYNGEE in the germline V gene. V lost 4 bases to trimming and J lost 8 bases, with 9 bases between them. CDR3 region: CASSSQPGELFF. CDR3 DNA: TGTGCCAGCAGCTCGCAACCAGGGGAGCTGTTTTTT.

The chain employs TRBV7-2 and TRBJ1-2, with 12 positions matching TRBD1. Germline V lookup: CDR1 SGHTA, CDR2 FQGNSA. V shed 0 bases, J shed 4 bases, and the junction held 9 bases outside the gene matches. The CDR3 spans 18 residues. CDR3 coding DNA: TGTGCCAGCAGCTTAGCAGGGACAGGGGGCCCCCTTTTCTATGGCTACACCTTC. This gives the protein CASSLAGTGGPLFYGYTF.

This clonotype was seen at least ten times. This chain connects TRBV6-5 to TRBJ1-2; D perhaps matches TRBD1 (5 bases). The ends were cut back, 2 bases at V and 3 bases at J, with 16 bases in the middle. The CDR3 loop spans 16 amino acids. CDR1 is MNHEY and CDR2 is SVGAGI in the germline V gene. The DNA of the CDR3 is TGTGCCAGCAGTTACCCCACCCGGGGCGGGGACTATGGCTACACCTTC. Residues: CASSYPTRGGDYGYTF.